Each of the 5 T cell receptor beta chains below was sequenced from the same sample in a study of T cells in Graves' hyperthyroidism and ophthalmopathy. RNA transcripts were the template for amplifying TCR beta CDR3 regions. HTBI primers were used for first-round RT-PCR of the TCR CDR3. One entry per CDR3 protein results from TCRdb running MiXCR on the multiplex PCR reads. The sample has around 480,000 distinct CDR3 sequences; 13% to 15% are singletons. Input material: blood. The receptor set was obtained from a woman aged 18 to 35 with Graves' hyperthyroidism.

This clonotype was recorded many times. This chain connects TRBV30 to TRBJ1-3; D not certain. Germline V gene lookup returns CDR1 GTSNPN and CDR2 SVGIG (reference sequence). The CDR3 consists of 13 residues. Deletions cut 5 bases from V and 0 bases from J, with 8 bases between. CDR3 region: CAWDSSSGNTIYF. CDR3 nucleotides: TGTGCCTGGGATTCGTCCTCTGGAAACACCATATATTTT.

Many counts were recorded for this clonotype. The gene calls are TRBV6-1 and TRBJ2-1, with D uncertain. V gave up 4 bases and J gave up 0 bases, with 10 bases separating them. Germline-derived CDR1 and CDR2 are MNHNS and SASEGT. The length of the CDR3 is 15 residues. The CDR3 nucleotides read TGTGCCAGCAGTGCACCACGGAGCTCCTACAATGAGCAGTTCTTC. Its translation is CASSAPRSSYNEQFF.

The rearrangement uses TRBV7-9 and TRBJ1-1; D ambiguous. Germline values: CDR1 SEHNR, CDR2 FQNEAQ (reference sequence). This CDR3 has 14 residues. Deletions cut 0 bases from V and 7 bases from J, with 12 bases between. This CDR3 is CASSLAGRVGEAFF. In DNA, the CDR3 is TGTGCCAGCAGCTTAGCCGGTAGGGTGGGTGAAGCTTTCTTT.

This clonotype was observed at least ten times. For the CDR3, the DNA is TGTGCCAGCAGCCAATGGACAGGGGGCCCCTACACTGAAGCTTTCTTT. It specifies CASSQWTGGPYTEAFF. J is TRBJ1-1 and V is TRBV13, with TRBD1 matching 11 bases. Germline V CDR1 and CDR2: PRHDT, FYEKMQ (reference sequence). The CDR3 has 16 amino acids. V trimming: 5 bases; J trimming: 3 bases; junction bases outside the gene matches: 8.

The chain carries TRBV29-1 and TRBJ2-2; a possible D gene is TRBD1 (6 bases). The V end was cut by 6 bases, the J end by 6 bases, with 20 bases between. Germline V CDR1 and CDR2: SQVTM, ANQGSEA. The CDR3 sequence is 15 residues long. CDR3 loop: CSVPRGAEVPGELFF. Here the CDR3 DNA reads TGCAGCGTCCCCAGGGGCGCGGAAGTCCCCGGGGAGCTGTTTTTT.